This TCR beta chain was recovered during a study of cytomegalovirus exposure and HLA in healthy donors. Of note for this clone: Its antigen is unknown.

Researchers ran the PCR with 60 Vbeta and 13 Jbeta primers. The data were produced by immunoSEQ multiplex PCR, yet TCRdb's version contains in-frame clones alone and is incomplete. The sample holds around 100,000 clones; under 90% are singletons and the top ten take around 2.5%. Study findings and constraints: The study labeled 150 to 200 TCR beta chains cytomegalovirus-associated.

V shed 5 bases and J shed 0 bases, with 11 bases lying between them. The CDR3 is 15 residues long. Germline values: CDR1 WSHSY, CDR2 SAAADI. What was sequenced was PBMCs. The receptor's source is a woman aged 18-30 years in good health and CMV-seronegative. This rearrangement joins TRBV10-2 to TRBJ2-1, with a weak D call TRBD1 (5 bases). The CDR3 DNA reads TGCGCCAGCAGTAAGGGGCCAGGCTCCTACAATGAGCAGTTCTTC. Its protein is CASSKGPGSYNEQFF.